Listed below are T cell receptor beta chains from one sample, sequenced in a study of CD4 T cells in relation to SARS-CoV-2 and coronaviruses. Antigen specificity for these receptors is unknown. The table came from immunoSEQ multiplex PCR; TCRdb's copy has only in-frame clones and leaves some out. Of 20,000 or so clones listed, roughly 80% are singletons. The sample consisted of CD4+ T cells from PBMCs, cultured in vitro. These receptors were obtained from a human donor in good health. The CDR3 runs from the conserved cysteine through the conserved F or W. Fields, in order: D gene, clone size, V gene, CDR3 protein. A D gene is named only where the DNA matches it firmly. Rows may omit the clone size; those that give it use once, few, many or a size class.

D gene: NA
clone size: NA
V gene: TRBV10-3
CDR3 protein: CAIGNLGGNEQFF

D gene: NA
clone size: NA
V gene: TRBV23-1
CDR3 protein: CASSQKNKGQNYEQYF

D gene: NA
clone size: NA
V gene: TRBV7-8
CDR3 protein: CASSPKRDQRDRHTIYF

D gene: NA
clone size: NA
V gene: TRBV30
CDR3 protein: CAWSAFYRDGDSGNTIYF

D gene: NA
clone size: few
V gene: TRBV20-1
CDR3 protein: CSARDVYEQYF

D gene: TRBD1
clone size: NA
V gene: TRBV28
CDR3 protein: CASSNFPGTGSNSPLHF

D gene: NA
clone size: few
V gene: TRBV24-1
CDR3 protein: CATSDLQGWDYNEQFF

D gene: TRBD1
clone size: few
V gene: TRBV9
CDR3 protein: CASSVQGGPGNTIYF

D gene: TRBD1
clone size: few
V gene: TRBV7-3
CDR3 protein: CASSFLGQGAGELFF

D gene: TRBD1
clone size: NA
V gene: TRBV2
CDR3 protein: CASSTSNTGQGNQPQHF

D gene: NA
clone size: NA
V gene: TRBV11-2
CDR3 protein: CASSLGSVTYGYTF

D gene: TRBD1
clone size: NA
V gene: TRBV4-1
CDR3 protein: CASSLTDRAAYEQYF

D gene: TRBD1
clone size: few
V gene: TRBV9
CDR3 protein: CASSVGQGQFYSGANVLTF

D gene: NA
clone size: NA
V gene: TRBV27
CDR3 protein: CASSARIGELFF

D gene: TRBD2
clone size: few
V gene: TRBV27
CDR3 protein: CASSWVAGGPYEQYF

D gene: TRBD1
clone size: NA
V gene: TRBV5-1
CDR3 protein: CASSLVGQGLRGNTIYF

D gene: TRBD1
clone size: NA
V gene: TRBV30
CDR3 protein: CAWSGTGDNQPQHF

D gene: NA
clone size: few
V gene: TRBV5-1
CDR3 protein: CASSLGGVFYNEQFF

D gene: NA
clone size: NA
V gene: TRBV28
CDR3 protein: CASSRWGGTYEQYF

D gene: NA
clone size: NA
V gene: TRBV24-1
CDR3 protein: CATSDPNTGQPQHF